What follows describes a single TCR beta chain. Assay used: immunoSEQ multiplex PCR; TCRdb lists only in-frame clones, some missing. The data hold fewer than 350,000 clones, with roughly 85% observed a single time. The source of the sample is a study of blood T cell repertoires in COVID-19. Germline CDR1 reads LNHNV; CDR2 reads YYDKDF (reference sequence). The CDR3 runs to 16 residues. Trimming left V 8 bases short and J 2 bases short, with 22 bases between. Sequencing was performed on PBMCs or T cells enriched from blood (not recorded which). This TCR derives from a woman aged 25-40 years who had been exposed to COVID-19. The chain joins TRBV15 to TRBJ2-7; TRBD1 might be the D (5 bases). The CDR3 nucleotides read TGTGCCACCTCCATGGGCAGGGTGGAGTCAGCCTACGAGCAGTACTTC. It translates to CATSMGRVESAYEQYF.